The clone carrying this T cell receptor beta chain came up many times. The sample originates from a study of T cells after yellow fever vaccination. TCRdb itself ran the 5' RACE reads through MiXCR, one entry per CDR3 protein. This table holds around 320,000 distinct CDR3 sequences, 3.5% to 5% found once. J was trimmed by 3 bases and V by 8 bases; bases with no gene match: 13. There are 17 residues in the CDR3. Germline CDR1 reads ENHRY; CDR2 reads SYGVKD. The sample in question was PBMCs, obtained 15 days after the yellow fever booster vaccination. The receptor was derived from a man aged 18 to 29 who received the YFV17D yellow fever vaccine. This rearrangement joins TRBV10-3 to TRBJ1-3, with 10 positions matching TRBD1. The CDR3 reads CAIGKMGTGALGNTIYF. CDR3 DNA: TGTGCCATCGGAAAGATGGGGACAGGGGCTCTTGGAAACACCATATATTTT.